This T cell receptor (beta chain) was captured in a study of T cell changes during pregnancy in multiple sclerosis. Assay used: immunoSEQ multiplex PCR; TCRdb lists only in-frame clones, some missing. Counted here are 60,000 to 90,000 clones, 75% to 90% occurring once; the ten biggest clones make up 1.5% to 2%. The germline CDR1 and CDR2 sequences are SQVTM and ANQGSEA. The CDR3 consists of 12 residues. The V and J ends lost 3 bases and 8 bases respectively, with 13 bases between them. The rearrangement joins TRBV29-1 to TRBJ1-1; D is unresolved. The receptor was isolated from a female donor with multiple sclerosis, enrolled in a pregnancy study. The material sequenced was peripheral blood, taken before pregnancy. CDR3 sequence: CSVDPRDAEAFF. As DNA, the CDR3 is TGCAGCGTTGACCCGAGAGATGCGGAAGCTTTCTTT.